This passage covers 22 T cell receptor beta chains from one sample sequenced in a study of blood T cell repertoires in COVID-19. The method was immunoSEQ multiplex PCR; TCRdb's version includes in-frame clones alone and lacks a portion of them. This sample has about 110,000 clones; approximately 89% occur once, and the top ten carry 4.5%. The sequencing sample was made of peripheral blood. The receptors shown here come from a man aged 40-55 years with acute or convalescent COVID-19.

The chain is built from TRBV27 and TRBJ1-4; 9 bases align to TRBD1. V was clipped by 10 bases and J by 0 bases; unmatched bases: 3. Germline CDR1 is MNHEY and CDR2 is SMNVEV (reference sequence). The CDR3 length is 14 residues. Written as DNA, the CDR3 is TGTGCCACCCGGGACAGGGCAACTAATGAAAAACTGTTTTTT. Translated: CATRDRATNEKLFF. Drawing the rest from reference TRBV27 and TRBJ1-4, the complete variable domain is EAQVTQNPRYLITVTGKKLTVTCSQNMNHEYMSWYRQDPGLGLRQIYYSMNVEVTDKGDVPEGYKVSRKEKRNFPLILESPSPNQTSLYFCATRDRATNEKLFFGSGTQLSVL.

V is TRBV14 and J is TRBJ1-6, with D perhaps TRBD1 (6 bases). CDR1 SGHDN and CDR2 FVKESK come from the germline V gene. With 7 bases removed from V and 7 bases from J, the gap between germline ends came to 11 bases. This CDR3 has 13 residues. In nucleotides, the CDR3 is TGTGCCAGCAAGGGGGTAGGGAATTCACCCCTCCACTTT. Its protein product is CASKGVGNSPLHF.

The V gene is TRBV20-1, the J gene TRBJ2-7; D possibly corresponds to TRBD2 (6 bases). The V gene lost 6 bases and the J gene lost 4 bases, with 10 bases spanning the gap. This CDR3 spans 11 amino acids. Germline loops: CDR1 DFQATT, CDR2 SNEGSKA (reference sequence). CDR3 nucleotide sequence: TGCAGTGCCCGGGGACTTTACGAGCAGTACTTC. This gives the protein CSARGLYEQYF.

The chain combines TRBV7-6 with TRBJ1-1, with D unresolved. V lost 2 bases to trimming and J lost 2 bases, with 18 bases between them. The CDR3 length is 17 residues. In germline, CDR1 is SGHVS, CDR2 FNYEAQ. CDR3 loop: CASSLLVSDFSNTEAFF. CDR3 in DNA: TGTGCCAGCAGCTTATTAGTGAGCGACTTCTCCAACACTGAAGCTTTCTTT.

CDR3 DNA: TGTGCCTGGACTTGGACAGGGAGGACTGAAGCTTTCTTT. Translation: CAWTWTGRTEAFF. The rearrangement uses TRBV30 and TRBJ1-1; 8 bases align to TRBD1. The CDR3 consists of 13 residues. V shed 4 bases and J 5 bases; nucleotides not matched to a gene: 6. Germline V lookup: CDR1 GTSNPN, CDR2 SVGIG (reference sequence). The full variable domain, its missing parts supplied by reference TRBV30 and TRBJ1-1, is SQTIHQWPATLVQPVGSPLSLECTVEGTSNPNLYWYRQAAGRGLQLLFYSVGIGQISSEVPQNLSASRPQDRQFILSSKKLLLSDSGFYLCAWTWTGRTEAFFGQGTRLTVV.

The chain joins TRBV5-1 to TRBJ1-1; 7 nucleotides align to TRBD1. The CDR3 is 13 amino acids. Germline V gene lookup returns CDR1 SGHRS and CDR2 YFSETQ. V trimming: 3 bases; J trimming: 3 bases; junction bases outside the gene matches: 2. The CDR3 DNA sequence: TGCGCCAGCAGCTGGGACAGCGACACTGAAGCTTTCTTT. This translates into CASSWDSDTEAFF.

The chain links TRBV25-1 to TRBJ1-2, with D tentatively TRBD1 (5 bases). V was clipped by 1 base and J by 8 bases, with 11 bases between them. The CDR3 consists of 13 residues. Germline-derived CDR1 and CDR2 are MGHDK and SYGVNS. CDR3 nucleotide sequence: TGTGCCAGCAGTGAATTGGGGGGAAAGGGCTACACCTTC. The encoded protein is CASSELGGKGYTF.

This clone occurred once. The sample contains more than one DNA sequence encoding this CDR3. The V call is TRBV11-3, the J call TRBJ2-3; D ambiguous. CDR3 length: 13 amino acids. Germline values: CDR1 SGHNT, CDR2 YENEEA. V was shortened by 4 bases and J by 0 bases, with 5 bases between the two germline ends. CDR3 sequence reads: CASSSTSTDTQYF. CDR3 in DNA: TGTGCCAGCAGCTCGACTAGCACAGATACGCAGTATTTT.

The chain is built from TRBV5-1 and TRBJ1-6, with D unresolved. Trimming shortened V by 4 bases and J by 5 bases, and 16 bases separated the two germline ends. The CDR3 consists of 16 residues. Per germline, CDR1 SGHRS and CDR2 YFSETQ. CDR3 coding DNA: TGCGCCAGCAGCCAGCGGGAGGGTCCGGATAATTCACCCCTCCACTTT. Its translation: CASSQREGPDNSPLHF.

The V and J genes are TRBV19 and TRBJ2-3, with no clear D. CDR1 is LNHDA and CDR2 is SQIVND in the germline V gene (reference sequence). The V and J ends lost 1 base and 0 bases respectively, with 8 bases between them. The CDR3 consists of 15 residues. CDR3 residues: CASSIVTTSTDTQYF. The CDR3, as DNA: TGTGCCAGTAGTATAGTCACTACTAGCACAGATACGCAGTATTTT. The complete variable domain, with remaining parts taken from reference TRBV19 and TRBJ2-3, reads DGGITQSPKYLFRKEGQNVTLSCEQNLNHDAMYWYRQDPGQGLRLIYYSQIVNDFQKGDIAEGYSVSREKKESFPLTVTSAQKNPTAFYLCASSIVTTSTDTQYFGPGTRLTVL.

The CDR3 coding sequence is TGCGCCAGCAGCTTGGACGGTCCGAACACCGGGGAGCTGTTTTTT. Protein: CASSLDGPNTGELFF. The chain recombines TRBV5-1 with TRBJ2-2; D gene uncertain. CDR3 size: 15 residues. V was trimmed by 0 bases and J by 0 bases, leaving 6 bases between them. Per the germline V gene, CDR1 is SGHRS and CDR2 is YFSETQ.

This sequence joins TRBV29-1 and TRBJ1-1; D not resolved. CDR1 and CDR2 from the germline V gene are SQVTM and ANQGSEA. This CDR3 has 13 amino acids. Trimming took 0 bases from V and 0 from J, leaving 5 bases between them. This chain's CDR3 is CSVEDQLNTEAFF. The CDR3 DNA is TGCAGCGTTGAAGATCAGTTGAACACTGAAGCTTTCTTT.

The rearrangement joins TRBV5-6 to TRBJ2-3; 11 nucleotides agree with TRBD1. The germline gives CDR1 SGHDT, CDR2 YYEEEE. V lost 2 bases, J lost 4 bases, and 3 bases stayed unmatched. The CDR3 loop spans 15 amino acids. The CDR3: CASSLPGQGADTQYF. CDR3 in DNA: TGTGCCAGCAGCTTACCGGGACAGGGGGCAGATACGCAGTATTTT.

V and J are TRBV6-5 and TRBJ1-5; 7 bases map to TRBD1. CDR3 length equals 14 residues. Trimming took 4 bases from V and 7 from J; bases not matched to a gene: 7. Per the germline V gene, CDR1 is MNHEY and CDR2 is SVGAGI. The CDR3 region is CASSSSDREQPQHF. The CDR3 coding sequence is TGTGCCAGCAGTTCCTCCGACAGGGAACAGCCCCAGCATTTT.

The sample holds a few counts of this clone. The J gene is TRBJ2-2, the V gene TRBV19; a weak D match, TRBD2 (6 bases). CDR1 is LNHDA, CDR2 SQIVND, per germline (reference sequence). The CDR3 is 12 residues long. V lost 7 bases and J 8 bases, leaving 11 bases between the germline ends. The CDR3 here is CASTRGVGELFF. The CDR3, as DNA: TGTGCCAGTACCCGCGGGGTGGGGGAGCTGTTTTTT.

The genes are TRBV5-4 and TRBJ2-7; D perhaps matches TRBD1 (7 bases). The germline V gene encodes CDR1 SGHNT and CDR2 YYREEE (reference sequence). The CDR3 has 14 residues. The germline V and J ends were trimmed by 3 bases and 4 bases, with 14 bases remaining between them. The chain's CDR3 is CASSSKTGTYEQYF. As DNA, the CDR3 is TGTGCCAGCAGCTCCAAGACAGGGACTTACGAGCAGTACTTC. The entire variable domain, with the rest obtained from reference TRBV5-4 and TRBJ2-7, is as follows: ETGVTQSPTHLIKTRGQQVTLRCSSQSGHNTVSWYQQALGQGPQFIFQYYREEENGRGNFPPRFSGLQFPNYSSELNVNALELDDSALYLCASSSKTGTYEQYFGPGTRLTVT.

This clone was seen a handful of times. The chain carries TRBV7-2 and TRBJ2-1; 7 positions match TRBD1. CDR3 length: 15 residues. V lost 5 bases and J lost 3; bases outside the gene matches: 7. CDR1 and CDR2 from the germline V gene are SGHTA and FQGNSA. CDR3 nucleotides: TGTGCCAGCAGCGCCCAAGGACAGGACTACAATGAGCAGTTCTTC. It specifies CASSAQGQDYNEQFF.

The V gene is TRBV10-1, the J gene TRBJ2-3, with 12 bases matching TRBD1. The CDR3 is made up of 15 amino acids. Trimming at V came to 0 bases and at J to 6 bases, leaving 1 base not matched to a gene. From germline, CDR1 is WNHNN and CDR2 SYGVQD (reference sequence). CDR3 in amino acids: CASSESGQGADTQYF. In nucleotides, the CDR3 is TGCGCCAGCAGTGAGTCGGGACAGGGGGCCGATACGCAGTATTTT.

This chain links TRBV10-3 with TRBJ1-2; 9 bases align to TRBD1. After removal of 8 bases from V and 6 bases from J, the junction contained 10 bases not matched to a gene. This CDR3 region has 14 residues. The germline CDR1 and CDR2 sequences are ENHRY and SYGVKD. The CDR3 DNA follows: TGTGCCATCGGATACGGACAGGGGCGGGATGGCTACACCTTC. The encoded protein is CAIGYGQGRDGYTF.

This sequence joins TRBV13 and TRBJ1-2; 9 nucleotides line up with TRBD1. This CDR3 has 15 amino acids. V was pared by 5 bases and J by 2 bases, with 6 bases of the junction left unmatched. Germline V gene sequence: CDR1 PRHDT, CDR2 FYEKMQ (reference sequence). The CDR3 DNA is TGTGCCAGCAGCGATCGAGGGACAGGGAACTATGGCTACACCTTC. As protein: CASSDRGTGNYGYTF. The whole variable domain, filled in from reference TRBV13 and TRBJ1-2, reads AAGVIQSPRHLIKEKRETATLKCYPIPRHDTVYWYQQGPGQDPQFLISFYEKMQSDKGSIPDRFSAQQFSDYHSELNMSSLELGDSALYFCASSDRGTGNYGYTFGSGTRLTVV.

J is TRBJ1-5 and V is TRBV18; D is perhaps TRBD1 (5 bases). Germline V gives CDR1 KGHSH, CDR2 LQKENI. CDR3 length: 17 residues. V dropped 6 bases and J dropped 0 bases, with 18 bases sitting between them. Here the CDR3 reads CASSLGGSGYSNQPQHF. As DNA, the CDR3 is TGTGCCAGCTCCCTTGGGGGGTCAGGCTATAGCAATCAGCCCCAGCATTTT.

The CDR3 region has the DNA TGCAGCGTTGAAGATTACAACAGGGGGACCTATGGCTACACCTTC. Encoded protein: CSVEDYNRGTYGYTF. The rearrangement uses TRBV29-1 and TRBJ1-2, with TRBD1 matching over 8 bases. Germline trimming cut 0 bases from V and 4 bases from J; bases unmatched to any gene: 7. Per germline, CDR1 SQVTM and CDR2 ANQGSEA. The CDR3 is made up of 15 amino acids.